This T cell receptor (beta chain) was profiled in a study of cytomegalovirus exposure and HLA in healthy donors. Study-wide context: Among the roughly 400 genotyped donors, 81% were placed in the Caucasian-associated ancestry cluster. Study findings and constraints: Presence/absence analyses assumed roughly uniform sequencing depth across donors, which may not hold. Most observed TCR sequences were rare, whereas some public TCRs were detected in many donors.

Healthy individuals who donated bone marrow served as the donors. V lost 6 bases and J 5 bases, leaving 16 bases between the germline ends. Germline CDR1 and CDR2: MGHDK and SYGVNS. The CDR3 is made up of 15 amino acids. Turning to this clone: No antigen is known for it.

Vbeta (60) and Jbeta (13) primers were used in the PCR. Libraries were prepared by immunoSEQ multiplex PCR; TCRdb keeps only in-frame clonotypes and omits some of them. The table has 180,000 or so clones, around 85% seen once. The sequenced material came from PBMCs. The clonotype comes from a man in his late teens or twenties in good health and CMV-seropositive. This chain uses TRBV25-1 with TRBJ1-4, with no clear D. This CDR3 reads CASSFPTANNEKLFF. DNA for the CDR3: TGTGCCAGCAGCTTCCCAACTGCTAACAATGAAAAACTGTTTTTT.